This T cell receptor beta chain was retrieved from a study of early T cells in non-severe SARS-CoV-2 infection. Study details: Unpaired chains resulted from sequencing bulk RNA of unsorted whole blood.

Individual cDNA molecules were tagged with unique molecular identifiers, the study reported. One entry per CDR3 protein results from TCRdb running MiXCR on the 5' RACE reads. The table lists 70,000 or so distinct CDR3 sequences, 9% to 15% of them singletons. This clonotype was observed a handful of times. Germline V lookup: CDR1 GTSNPN, CDR2 SVGIG (reference sequence). V gave up 4 bases and J gave up 6 bases; unmatched junction bases: 14. This CDR3 region has 16 residues. The clonotype comes from an adult who was a healthcare worker with PCR-confirmed SARS-CoV-2 infection or an uninfected control (not recorded which). The chain combines TRBV30 with TRBJ2-1; 8 bases agree with TRBD2. The sample taken for sequencing was whole blood. The CDR3 sequence is CAWIPDNGLAVNEQFF. Here the CDR3 DNA reads TGTGCCTGGATCCCCGACAATGGACTAGCCGTCAATGAGCAGTTCTTC.